These T cell receptor beta chains were read from a single sample in a study of blood T cell repertoires in COVID-19. TCRdb's copy holds only in-frame clones and misses some; the assay was immunoSEQ multiplex PCR. In the table there are about 180,000 clones, 87% of which are singletons. Sequences were obtained from peripheral blood. The source is a woman aged 70-85 years with COVID-19, enrolled during active disease. Both conserved end residues are part of each CDR3. The D gene is left open where the match is weak. Clone size appears in some rows only: once, few, many, or a class for an expanded clone.

>TRBJ2-7|17|few|TRBV18|TRBD2
TGTGCCAGCTCACCCCAAGGACTAGCGGGAAACCACTACGAGCAGTACTTC
CASSPQGLAGNHYEQYF
>TRBJ1-2|14|NA|TRBV3-1/TRBV3-2|TRBD1
TGTGCCAGCAGCCAAATGGGACAGGGGGCAGGCTACACCTTC
CASSQMGQGAGYTF
>TRBJ2-1|16|NA|TRBV13|NA
TGTGCCAGCAGCCCGCAACGAAAGAGCTCCTACAATGAGCAGTTCTTC
CASSPQRKSSYNEQFF
>TRBJ2-1|14|NA|TRBV29-1|TRBD1
TGCAGCGTTGAAGGACAGGGGATCTACAATGAGCAGTTCTTC
CSVEGQGIYNEQFF
>TRBJ2-6|15|NA|TRBV18|TRBD1
TGTGCCAGCTCGCCACAGGGGTTTGGGGCCAACGTCCTGACTTTC
CASSPQGFGANVLTF
>TRBJ1-2|13|NA|TRBV25-1|NA
TGTGCCAGCAGTGCGGGAGGTTACTATGGCTACACCTTC
CASSAGGYYGYTF
>TRBJ2-1|14|NA|TRBV28|TRBD2
TGTGCCAGCAGTTTCGAGCGGGAATACAATGAGCAGTTCTTC
CASSFEREYNEQFF
>TRBJ2-1|18|NA|TRBV5-4|TRBD2
TGTGCCAGCAGCTTCGGACTAGCGGGATCCTACTCCTACAATGAGCAGTTCTTC
CASSFGLAGSYSYNEQFF
>TRBJ2-7|10|NA|TRBV28|NA
TGTGCCAGCAGTTTACGCGAGCAGTACTTC
CASSLREQYF
>TRBJ2-3|17|NA|TRBV12-2|NA
TGTGCAAGTCGCTTAGTCCTTAGCGGGAGTGGAACAGATACGCAGTATTTT
CASRLVLSGSGTDTQYF
>TRBJ2-7|14|few|TRBV6-2/TRBV6-3|TRBD2
TGTGCCAGCAGTTACGGGGCGGGAGGCTACGAGCAGTACTTC
CASSYGAGGYEQYF
>TRBJ1-1|15|NA|TRBV6-5|TRBD1
TGTGCCACCGGAAAGCAGGGGCAGGGGGCCACTGAAGCTTTCTTT
CATGKQGQGATEAFF
>TRBJ2-6|18|NA|TRBV27|NA
TGTGCCAGCAGTCAACCCATTGGAGGTACCTCTGGGGCCAACGTCCTGACTTTC
CASSQPIGGTSGANVLTF
>TRBJ2-2|16|NA|TRBV5-1|NA
TGCGCCAGCAGCTTGACCGGGACAAGTTACACCGGGGAGCTGTTTTTT
CASSLTGTSYTGELFF
>TRBJ2-1|14|NA|TRBV7-9|TRBD1
TGTGCCAGCAGCCCGGGACAGGGGTACAATGAGCAGTTCTTC
CASSPGQGYNEQFF
>TRBJ1-4|16|NA|TRBV19|NA
TGTGCCAGTAATGTGGGGACATCCCTTAGGCGTGAAAAACTGTTTTTT
CASNVGTSLRREKLFF
>TRBJ2-1|11|NA|TRBV24-1|NA
TGTGCCACCGCCCGGGACAATGAGCAGTTCTTC
CATARDNEQFF
>TRBJ1-5|15|NA|TRBV7-6|TRBD1
TGTGCCAGCAGCCCCGGGACAGGGGGTTATCAGCCCCAGCATTTT
CASSPGTGGYQPQHF
>TRBJ2-3|13|NA|TRBV28|TRBD2
TGTGCCAGCACCCTCCTTAGCGGGAGCGCGCAGTATTTT
CASTLLSGSAQYF
>TRBJ2-3|14|once|TRBV6-5|NA
TGTGCCAGCGTACCGGAGGGGCGACTTCATACGCAGTATTTT
CASVPEGRLHTQYF
>TRBJ1-2|14|NA|TRBV7-9|TRBD1
TGTGCCAGCAGCTTACTAGGACAGGGGGATGGCTACACCTTC
CASSLLGQGDGYTF
>TRBJ2-7|14|NA|TRBV6-1|NA
TGTGCCAGCAGTGAGAGGGGGGGTACTTACGAGCAGTACTTC
CASSERGGTYEQYF
>TRBJ1-4|14|once|TRBV5-1|NA
TGCGCCAGCAGCGCAGGGTGGGTCGATGAAAAACTGTTTTTT
CASSAGWVDEKLFF
>TRBJ2-3|19|NA|TRBV7-3|TRBD2
TGTGCCAGCAGCCCTAGGGGGGCGACTAGCGGGGCTAGCACAGATACGCAGTATTTT
CASSPRGATSGASTDTQYF
>TRBJ2-1|18|NA|TRBV27|TRBD2
TGTGCCAGCAGTTTATCGAGGGAGGGAAGAGGATTTTACAATGAGCAGTTCTTC
CASSLSREGRGFYNEQFF
>TRBJ2-1|14|NA|TRBV24-1|TRBD1
TGTGCCACCAGTGATTACACAGGGGGCAATGAGCAGTTCTTC
CATSDYTGGNEQFF
>TRBJ2-1|13|once|TRBV24-1|NA
TGTGCCACCAACCCGGGAAACTACAATGAGCAGTTCTTC
CATNPGNYNEQFF
>TRBJ1-5|17|NA|TRBV4-1|TRBD1
TGCGCCAGCAGCCAGGGTGTTACCGGACAGGGCCTTCAGCCCCAGCATTTT
CASSQGVTGQGLQPQHF
>TRBJ1-4|15|NA|TRBV28|NA
TGTGCCAGCAGTTTTAACGGGCAGGGGATTGAAAAACTGTTTTTT
CASSFNGQGIEKLFF
>TRBJ2-3|15|NA|TRBV24-1|TRBD2
TGTGCCACCAGTGACCCTGGGGGGGTCACAGATACGCAGTATTTT
CATSDPGGVTDTQYF
>TRBJ1-1|15|few|TRBV7-8|NA
TGTGCCAGCAGCTTATGGGGTAGGGCGGGAACTGAAGCTTTCTTT
CASSLWGRAGTEAFF
>TRBJ1-5|14|NA|TRBV2|NA
TGTGCCAGCAATACTCGACTTAGCAATCAGCCCCAGCATTTT
CASNTRLSNQPQHF
>TRBJ2-5|15|NA|TRBV5-1|TRBD2
TGCGCCAGCAGCACTCCTAGCGGGGTTCAAGAGACCCAGTACTTC
CASSTPSGVQETQYF
>TRBJ2-7|11|NA|TRBV20-1|NA
TGCAGTGCTAGACCTAGCTTCGAGCAGTACTTC
CSARPSFEQYF
>TRBJ2-2|15|few|TRBV21-1|NA
TGTGCCAGCAGCCCTGGGGGCGCCCCGACCGGGGAGCTGTTTTTT
CASSPGGAPTGELFF
>TRBJ2-5|15|NA|TRBV12-5|NA
TGTGCTAGTGGACGGGGTGGGTCGCGCGGAGAGACCCAGTACTTC
CASGRGGSRGETQYF
>TRBJ2-7|14|NA|TRBV30|TRBD1
TGTGCCTGGACGTTCCGGGACAGGAATGTCGAGCAGTACTTC
CAWTFRDRNVEQYF
>TRBJ1-4|16|once|TRBV4-2|NA
TGTGCCAGCAGCCAAGACCATCCCGGGGGAGGGGAAAAACTGTTTTTT
CASSQDHPGGGEKLFF
>TRBJ1-1|14|NA|TRBV28|NA
TGTGCCAGCAGTTTAGGGGGCCGGAGCGCTGAAGCTTTCTTT
CASSLGGRSAEAFF
>TRBJ2-5|15|NA|TRBV5-1|TRBD2
TGCGCCAGCAGCTTGGTTGGGGGGGACCAAGAGACCCAGTACTTC
CASSLVGGDQETQYF
>TRBJ1-1|16|once|TRBV10-3|TRBD1
TGTGCCACCGCTCGATCACCGGGACAGGGGAACTCGAATGCTTTCTTT
CATARSPGQGNSNAFF
>TRBJ2-5|13|once|TRBV27|NA
TGTGCCAGCAGTTTTAAGAGTATAGAGACCCAGTACTTC
CASSFKSIETQYF
>TRBJ1-5|16|NA|TRBV30|TRBD1
TGTGCCTGGAACCAAGGGTCAGGGGGCAGGAATCAGCCCCAGCATTTT
CAWNQGSGGRNQPQHF
>TRBJ2-4|16|NA|TRBV7-9|TRBD1
TGTGCCAGCAGCCCACCGAGGAGCGGACAGGGACACATTCAGTACTTC
CASSPPRSGQGHIQYF
>TRBJ2-3|14|NA|TRBV28|NA
TGTGCCAGCAGTTTAGTGGGAGCTCTAGATACGCAGTATTTT
CASSLVGALDTQYF
>TRBJ2-1|15|few|TRBV4-2|TRBD2
TGTGCCAGCAGCCCGGAGGGGACTAGCGGGAATGAGCAGTTCTTC
CASSPEGTSGNEQFF
>TRBJ2-2|15|NA|TRBV2|NA
TGTGCCAGCACCTTGTTGGCAGCGAACACCGGGGAGCTGTTTTTT
CASTLLAANTGELFF
>TRBJ1-5|14|NA|TRBV18|TRBD1
TGTGCCAGTTCGCAGGGGGGAATAGATCAGCCCCAGCATTTT
CASSQGGIDQPQHF
>TRBJ2-1|16|NA|TRBV18|NA
TGTGCCAGCTCACCTCGAGGGGGAGAAGGCTACAATGAGCAGTTCTTC
CASSPRGGEGYNEQFF